The T cell receptor beta chain under discussion was sequenced for a study of T cells in women clearing cervical HPV infection. With respect to this clone: No antigen is known for it. Read data end 3 residues before the CDR3 end; the end is taken from the germline J gene.

TCR beta CDR3 amplified by multiplex PCR from approximately 1,100 ng genomic DNA. The repertoire was sequenced with immunoSEQ multiplex PCR; TCRdb's copy has only in-frame clones and lacks some. The table for this sample gives approximately 34,000 clones. Study-wide results and limits: Richness plus V gene abundances separated cases from controls with AUC about 0.87.

CDR1 is SEHNR, CDR2 FQNEAQ, per germline (reference sequence). The CDR3 extends over 14 amino acids. J gave up 5 bases and V 5 bases, and 6 bases lay outside the gene matches. This chain connects TRBV7-9 to TRBJ2-5, with TRBD1 matching over 9 bases. Sequencing was carried out using blood buffy coat. The clonotype was recovered from a woman aged 18-70 years with a cervical HPV16 infection that either progressed to CIN3+ or cleared (not recorded which). Partial CDR3 DNA: TGTGCCAGCAGCACCCGGACAGGGGCGGAGACC. Translation: CASSTRTGAET. The complete CDR3 reads CASSTRTGAETQYF.